The 3 T cell receptor beta chains listed next were all sequenced from one sample in a study. From the 5' RACE reads, TCRdb called clonotypes with MiXCR, one entry per CDR3 protein. The sample has around 44,000 distinct CDR3 sequences; roughly a fifth are singletons. Tregs were sorted as CD4+CD25+CD127-/low cells. Source material: Tregs sorted from blood. The source is a female donor with breast cancer.

This clonotype was found many times. The chain joins TRBV5-1 to TRBJ2-2, with TRBD2 as a possible D gene (6 bases). Germline lookup yields CDR1 SGHRS and CDR2 YFSETQ. The V end was cut by 1 base, the J end by 6 bases, with 13 bases between. The CDR3 totals 15 residues. Written as DNA, the CDR3 is TGCGCCAGCAGCTTGATTCAGGAGGGCCCCGGGGAGCTGTTTTTT. It encodes CASSLIQEGPGELFF.

This clonotype was seen ten or more times. The chain joins TRBV12-3 or TRBV12-4 to TRBJ2-3, with D uncertain. The CDR3 sequence is 14 residues long. Trimming pared 5 bases from V and 2 bases from J, leaving 11 bases between. The CDR3 sequence: CASSLRTATDTQYF. The CDR3 DNA sequence: TGTGCCAGCAGTCTGCGGACGGCCACAGATACGCAGTATTTT.

This clonotype was found a few times. One end of the junction does not line up with germline, which may come from a read error. The chain joins TRBV9 to TRBJ1-1, with D tentatively TRBD1 (6 bases). The germline CDR1 and CDR2 sequences are SGDLS and YYNGEE. The CDR3 is made up of 13 amino acids. This CDR3 reads CASSWGRDTEASF. CDR3 DNA sequence: TGTGCCAGCAGTTGGGGCAGGGACACTGAAGCTTCCTTT.